The 27 T cell receptor beta chains in this list originate from one sample, sequenced in a study of shared clonotypes between healthy human individuals (dated by TCRdb to between 2020 and 2021). Library preparation employed the immunoSEQ multiplex PCR assay. Sourced from immuneACCESS, this table was stored by TCRdb with only in-frame sequences that have V and J called. A share of the clones is absent; for the studies checked, an unresolved V gene accounts for under half, and the remainder has no known explanation. This sample gives a few hundred thousand clones in total; roughly 79% of them show up just once. Of the sample, about 12% is held by the ten largest clones. The sequencing input was PBMCs. Every receptor here comes from a woman aged 40 to 50 in good health. Some clones in this sample may be carry-over from other donors' samples.

The chain combines TRBV6-1 with TRBJ2-7; D is ambiguous. The V and J ends lost 2 bases and 3 bases respectively, with 11 bases between them. There are 14 residues in the CDR3. Germline V gene sequence: CDR1 MNHNS, CDR2 SASEGT. This chain's CDR3 is CASSELGSRYEQYF. In nucleotides, the CDR3 is TGTGCCAGCAGTGAATTAGGCAGCCGCTACGAGCAGTACTTC.

On this clone: The same CDR3 arises from other DNA sequences in this sample as well. The V and J genes are TRBV6-1 and TRBJ1-2; no reliable D call. Germline CDR1 is MNHNS and CDR2 is SASEGT. The CDR3 length is 15 residues. V dropped 7 bases and J dropped 5 bases, with 20 bases sitting between them. Here the CDR3 reads CASTRTGREEYGYTF. Here the CDR3 DNA reads TGTGCCAGCACCCGCACGGGTCGCGAGGAATATGGCTACACCTTC.

The chain employs TRBV5-6 and TRBJ1-4; D perhaps matches TRBD1 (6 bases). Trimming took off 2 bases at V and 11 bases at J, with 19 bases between the two ends. This CDR3 contains 15 residues. Per germline, CDR1 SGHDT and CDR2 YYEEEE. CDR3 DNA: TGTGCCAGCAGCTTTTATGGCCAACAGGGTGGGAAACTGTTTTTT. Its protein is CASSFYGQQGGKLFF.

The chain uses TRBV7-9 and TRBJ2-3; tentative D call: TRBD1 (6 bases). Trimming removed 1 base at V and 2 bases at J, with 19 bases between. CDR1 SEHNR and CDR2 FQNEAQ come from the germline V gene (reference sequence). There are 18 residues in the CDR3. The CDR3 region has the DNA TGTGCCAGCAGCTTAGGAGGTGGCACCGGGACACCCACAGATACGCAGTATTTT. Translated, it gives CASSLGGGTGTPTDTQYF.

The rearrangement uses TRBV11-2 and TRBJ2-2, with D perhaps TRBD1 (5 bases). There are 15 residues in the CDR3. The ends were cut back, 5 bases at V and 0 bases at J, with 10 bases in the middle. Germline CDR1 is SGHAT and CDR2 is FQNNGV. The CDR3 protein is CASSLGAANTGELFF. The CDR3 nucleotides read TGTGCCAGCAGCCTAGGGGCAGCGAACACCGGGGAGCTGTTTTTT.

The chain couples TRBV2 to TRBJ2-1; D might be TRBD2 (5 bases). The CDR3 covers 14 residues. The germline CDR1 and CDR2 sequences are SNHLY and FYNNEI. Trimming cost V 9 bases and J 0 bases, with 12 bases left between them. The CDR3 DNA sequence: TGTGCCAGGGGTGAGGGAAGCTCCTACAATGAGCAGTTCTTC. Protein sequence: CARGEGSSYNEQFF.

The chain links TRBV7-2 to TRBJ2-7, with 8 bases aligning to TRBD2. Per germline, CDR1 SGHTA and CDR2 FQGNSA. The CDR3 is 15 residues long. The trim removed 6 bases at V and 1 base at J, leaving 8 bases unmatched. CDR3 DNA sequence: TGTGCCAGCAGTCCAGGACTAGCTTCGTCCTACGAGCAGTACTTC. This sequence encodes CASSPGLASSYEQYF. The entire variable domain, with the rest obtained from reference TRBV7-2 and TRBJ2-7, is as follows: GAGVSQSPSNKVTEKGKDVELRCDPISGHTALYWYRQSLGQGLEFLIYFQGNSAPDKSGLPSDRFSAERTGGSVSTLTIQRTQQEDSAVYLCASSPGLASSYEQYFGPGTRLTVT.

The rearrangement links TRBV7-2 to TRBJ2-4; 14 positions match TRBD2. Losses at the gene ends were 6 bases for V and 1 base for J; bases not matched to a gene: 5. CDR3 length: 17 residues. From germline, CDR1 is SGHTA and CDR2 FQGNSA. This chain's CDR3 is CASSGTSGSFAKNIQYF. CDR3 nucleotides: TGTGCCAGCAGTGGGACTAGCGGGAGTTTTGCCAAAAACATTCAGTACTTC.

The chain has TRBV19 and TRBJ1-4; TRBD1 matches at 7 bases. CDR3 length: 15 residues. After removal of 3 bases from V and 8 bases from J, the junction contained 9 bases not matched to a gene. Germline assignment: CDR1 LNHDA and CDR2 SQIVND (reference sequence). The CDR3 DNA follows: TGTGCCAGTAGTATTCCGGGACAGTTGGAGGAAAAACTGTTTTTT. It encodes CASSIPGQLEEKLFF.

The chain recombines TRBV28 with TRBJ2-5; 10 bases fit TRBD1. This CDR3 is 17 amino acids long. Germline V gene lookup returns CDR1 MDHEN and CDR2 SYDVKM. V gave up 2 bases and J gave up 4 bases; unmatched junction bases: 10. CDR3: CASSLGSGTGASETQYF. The CDR3 coding sequence is TGTGCCAGCAGTTTAGGATCCGGGACAGGGGCGTCAGAGACCCAGTACTTC. The full variable domain, with the rest looked up from reference TRBV28 and TRBJ2-5, is DVKVTQSSRYLVKRTGEKVFLECVQDMDHENMFWYRQDPGLGLRLIYFSYDVKMKEKGDIPEGYSVSREKKERFSLILESASTNQTSMYLCASSLGSGTGASETQYFGPGTRLLVL.

The CDR3 coding sequence is TGTGCCAGTAGTATCACAGCGGGAGAAAAAGAGACCCAGTACTTC. Protein sequence: CASSITAGEKETQYF. V is TRBV19 and J is TRBJ2-5; 8 bases align to TRBD2. In germline, CDR1 is LNHDA, CDR2 SQIVND (reference sequence). The ends lost 3 bases at V and 3 bases at J; junction bases unmatched: 6. The CDR3 is 15 residues long.

This chain uses TRBV7-6 with TRBJ2-2; 12 bases are a match to TRBD2. V trimming: 5 bases; J trimming: 4 bases; junction bases outside the gene matches: 5. The CDR3 sequence is 16 residues long. CDR1 and CDR2 from the germline V gene are SGHVS and FNYEAQ. CDR3 DNA sequence: TGTGCCAGCAGCAAGACTAGCGGGAGCCTCACCGGGGAGCTGTTTTTT. Amino acid sequence: CASSKTSGSLTGELFF.

Details on this clone: Only one base separates this from a far larger clonotype, so it likely reflects a read error. The gene calls are TRBV30 and TRBJ2-5, with D maybe TRBD1 (5 bases). The germline V gene encodes CDR1 GTSNPN and CDR2 SVGIG (reference sequence). Trimming removed 5 bases from V and 0 bases from J, with 13 bases in between. The CDR3 length is 14 residues. CDR3 bases: TGTGCCTGGGGCCGACAGATCTACCAAGAGACCCAGTACTTC. Translation gives CAWGRQIYQETQYF. The complete variable domain, with remaining parts taken from reference TRBV30 and TRBJ2-5, reads SQTIHQWPATLVQPVGSPLSLECTVEGTSNPNLYWYRQAAGRGLQLLFYSVGIGQISSEVPQNLSASRPQDRQFILSSKKLLLSDSGFYLCAWGRQIYQETQYFGPGTRLLVL.

This clone was counted once. At one boundary the junction diverges from the germline segment, which might be a read error. The chain employs TRBV6-5 and TRBJ2-7, with D uncertain. The CDR3 sequence is 10 residues long. Germline-derived CDR1 and CDR2 are MNHEY and SVGAGI. This CDR3 is CASGLTLRNF. Written as DNA, the CDR3 is TGTGCCAGCGGTTTGACCCTCAGGAACTTC.

This clone was found a few times. V usage is TRBV6-1 and J usage is TRBJ2-1, with D maybe TRBD2 (5 bases). This CDR3 contains 14 residues. Trimming pared 1 base from V and 6 bases from J, leaving 10 bases between. Looked up from germline, CDR1 is MNHNS and CDR2 is SASEGT. CDR3 protein: CASSEVTEGNEQFF. The CDR3 bases are TGTGCCAGCAGTGAAGTTACAGAGGGCAATGAGCAGTTCTTC.

Notes on this clone: One junction end disagrees with the germline gene, perhaps due to a read error. This sample includes further DNA sequences coding for the same CDR3. V and J are TRBV7-8 and TRBJ2-3; 12 bases fit TRBD2. The CDR3 has 16 residues. Germline values: CDR1 SGHVS, CDR2 FQNEAQ. The CDR3, as DNA: TGTGCCAGCAGCTTCTGGACTAGCGGGATGACAGATACGCAGTACTTT. Translation: CASSFWTSGMTDTQYF.

A single count supports this clone. This chain uses TRBV4-1 with TRBJ1-3; the match to TRBD1 covers 10 bases. This CDR3 comprises 18 residues. Trimming removed 3 bases from V and 1 base from J; junction bases left unmatched: 9. Per the germline V gene, CDR1 is MGHRA and CDR2 is YSYEKL. This chain's CDR3 is CASSHPGQGGKSGNTIYF. Written as DNA, the CDR3 is TGCGCCAGCAGCCACCCCGGACAGGGGGGAAAATCTGGAAACACCATATATTTT.

The chain combines TRBV10-1 with TRBJ2-7; 9 nucleotides line up with TRBD1. From germline, CDR1 is WNHNN and CDR2 SYGVQD (reference sequence). The CDR3 totals 15 residues. V lost 8 bases and J lost 5; bases outside the gene matches: 13. The CDR3 is CASEKSGTGSDEQYF. The CDR3, as DNA: TGCGCCAGCGAAAAGAGCGGGACAGGGTCCGACGAGCAGTACTTC.

V is TRBV19 and J is TRBJ1-1; TRBD1 might be the D (6 bases). Looked up from germline, CDR1 is LNHDA and CDR2 is SQIVND (reference sequence). Trimming cost V 4 bases and J 13 bases, with 19 bases left between them. This CDR3 spans 13 amino acids. For the CDR3, the DNA is TGTGCCAGTAGTACCCGGGACATTTTTCTGGGTTTCTTT. Translating gives CASSTRDIFLGFF.

The sample holds a few counts of this clone. The chain recombines TRBV4-2 with TRBJ2-7, with D perhaps assigned TRBD1 or TRBD2 (5 bases each). Trimming took 0 bases from V and 3 from J, leaving 27 bases between them. CDR1 and CDR2 (germline): LGHNA, YNFKEQ. This CDR3 is 20 amino acids long. The CDR3 nucleotides read TGTGCCAGCAGCCAAGATCTATCGGCAGGTCGTGGACTTAGGGGCTACGAGCAGTACTTC. This encodes CASSQDLSAGRGLRGYEQYF.

The chain has TRBV28 and TRBJ1-2; no reliable D call. V was cut by 3 bases and J by 0 bases, with 8 bases left in between. The CDR3 loop spans 14 amino acids. Germline V gene lookup returns CDR1 MDHEN and CDR2 SYDVKM. CDR3 bases: TGTGCCAGCAGTTTCGTTCGCTCTAACTATGGCTACACCTTC. It translates to CASSFVRSNYGYTF.

The chain recombines TRBV10-3 with TRBJ2-7; TRBD2 aligns across 8 bases. J lost 1 base, V lost 9 bases, and 2 bases had no gene match. This CDR3 has 12 amino acids. Germline CDR1 ENHRY, CDR2 SYGVKD. The CDR3 DNA reads as TGTGCCATTAGCGGGAATTCCTACGAGCAGTACTTC. This encodes CAISGNSYEQYF.

The V call is TRBV5-1, the J call TRBJ2-1; 14 nucleotides align to TRBD2. The germline CDR1 and CDR2 sequences are SGHRS and YFSETQ. The CDR3 has 16 amino acids. With V trimmed by 0 bases and J by 9 bases, 5 bases remained unmatched. CDR3 in amino acids: CASSLAGTSGSGEQFF. CDR3 nucleotides: TGCGCCAGCAGCTTGGCCGGGACTAGCGGGAGCGGTGAGCAGTTCTTC.

The V gene is TRBV4-3, the J gene TRBJ2-6, with D possibly matching TRBD1 (5 bases). The germline V gene encodes CDR1 LGHNA and CDR2 YSLEER. V shed 1 base and J shed 5 bases, with 15 bases lying between them. This CDR3 is 17 amino acids long. The CDR3 DNA is TGCGCCAGCAGCCAAGGTGGGGCAACCCGCCGGGCCAACGTCCTGACTTTC. Translation gives CASSQGGATRRANVLTF.

The chain has TRBV25-1 and TRBJ2-1, with 13 bases fitting TRBD2. The CDR3 length is 18 residues. The V gene's germline CDR1 is MGHDK and CDR2 SYGVNS. Unmatched junction bases numbered 12, after V lost 2 bases and J lost 8 bases. This CDR3 reads CASSEDGLTSGRGDEQFF. DNA of the CDR3: TGTGCCAGCAGTGAAGATGGCCTAACTAGCGGGAGGGGCGATGAGCAGTTCTTC.

The rearrangement uses TRBV7-6 and TRBJ1-1; possibly TRBD1 for D (6 bases). The CDR3 length is 17 residues. Germline V gives CDR1 SGHVS, CDR2 FNYEAQ. Trimming took 1 base from V and 2 from J, leaving 17 bases between them. CDR3 residues: CASSLGGAGASNTEAFF. The CDR3 DNA reads TGTGCCAGCAGCTTAGGGGGAGCGGGGGCTTCTAACACTGAAGCTTTCTTT.

This clone was seen a few times. The chain is built from TRBV28 and TRBJ1-3; the D is unclear. V lost 5 bases to trimming and J lost 4 bases, with 15 bases between them. The CDR3 runs to 15 residues. CDR1 MDHEN and CDR2 SYDVKM come from the germline V gene. The DNA of the CDR3 is TGTGCCAGCAGTCCTCCTTGGCTCGGAGGAAACACCATATATTTT. Amino acids: CASSPPWLGGNTIYF.